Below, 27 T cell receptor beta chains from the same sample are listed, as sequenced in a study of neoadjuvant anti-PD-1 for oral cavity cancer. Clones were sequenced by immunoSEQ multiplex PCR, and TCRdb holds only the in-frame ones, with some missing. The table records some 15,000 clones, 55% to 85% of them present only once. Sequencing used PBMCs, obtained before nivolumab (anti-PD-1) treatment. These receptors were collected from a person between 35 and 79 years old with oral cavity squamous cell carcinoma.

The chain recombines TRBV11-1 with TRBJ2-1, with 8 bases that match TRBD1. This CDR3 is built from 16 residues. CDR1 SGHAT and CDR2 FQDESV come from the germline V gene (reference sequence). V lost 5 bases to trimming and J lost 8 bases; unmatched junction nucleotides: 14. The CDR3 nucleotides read TGTGCCAGCAGCCCGACCAGACAGGGGACGGTGCATGAGCAGTTCTTC. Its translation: CASSPTRQGTVHEQFF.

In nucleotides, the CDR3 is TGTGCCAGCAGTCCCTCCGGGGGAAGGCGGGAAGCTTTCTTT. The encoded protein is CASSPSGGRREAFF. V gene TRBV6-5 combines with J gene TRBJ1-1, with D tentatively TRBD1 (5 bases). The CDR3 is 14 amino acids. Germline CDR1 reads MNHEY; CDR2 reads SVGAGI. Deletions cut 5 bases from V and 8 bases from J, with 18 bases between.

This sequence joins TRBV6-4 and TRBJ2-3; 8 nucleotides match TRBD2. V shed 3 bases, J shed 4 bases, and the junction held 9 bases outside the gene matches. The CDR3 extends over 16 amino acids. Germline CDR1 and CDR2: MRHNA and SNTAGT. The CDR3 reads CASSESPGGPADTQYF. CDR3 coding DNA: TGTGCCAGCAGTGAGAGTCCGGGAGGGCCGGCAGATACGCAGTATTTT.

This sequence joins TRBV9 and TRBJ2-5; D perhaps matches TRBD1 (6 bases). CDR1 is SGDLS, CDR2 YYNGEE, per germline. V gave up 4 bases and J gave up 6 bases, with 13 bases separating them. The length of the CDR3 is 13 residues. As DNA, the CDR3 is TGTGCCAGCAGCACCCAGGGGTCACAGACCCAGTACTTC. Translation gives CASSTQGSQTQYF.

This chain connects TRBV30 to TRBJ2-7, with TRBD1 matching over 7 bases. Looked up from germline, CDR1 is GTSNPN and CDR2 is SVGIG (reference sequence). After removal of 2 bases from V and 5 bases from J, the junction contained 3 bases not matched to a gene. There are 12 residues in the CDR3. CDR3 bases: TGTGCCTGGAGTACAGGGGCCCACGAGCAGTACTTC. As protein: CAWSTGAHEQYF.

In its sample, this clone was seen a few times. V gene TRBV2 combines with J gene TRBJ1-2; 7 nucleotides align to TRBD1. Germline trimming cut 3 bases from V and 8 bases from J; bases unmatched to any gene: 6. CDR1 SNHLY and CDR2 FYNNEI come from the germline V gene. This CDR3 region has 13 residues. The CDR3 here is CASSERQGEGYTF. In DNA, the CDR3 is TGTGCCAGCAGTGAGAGACAGGGTGAAGGCTACACCTTC.

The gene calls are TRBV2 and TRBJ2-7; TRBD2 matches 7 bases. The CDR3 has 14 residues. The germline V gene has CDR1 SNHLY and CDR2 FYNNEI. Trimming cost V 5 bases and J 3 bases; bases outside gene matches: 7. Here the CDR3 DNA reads TGTGCCAGCAGTCCCTGGGGGGGTAACTACGAGCAGTACTTC. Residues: CASSPWGGNYEQYF.

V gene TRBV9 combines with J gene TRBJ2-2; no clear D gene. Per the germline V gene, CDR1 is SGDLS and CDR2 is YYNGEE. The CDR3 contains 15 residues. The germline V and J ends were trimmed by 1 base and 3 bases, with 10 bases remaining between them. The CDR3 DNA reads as TGTGCCAGCAGCGTAAGCACTACCTACACCGGGGAGCTGTTTTTT. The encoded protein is CASSVSTTYTGELFF.

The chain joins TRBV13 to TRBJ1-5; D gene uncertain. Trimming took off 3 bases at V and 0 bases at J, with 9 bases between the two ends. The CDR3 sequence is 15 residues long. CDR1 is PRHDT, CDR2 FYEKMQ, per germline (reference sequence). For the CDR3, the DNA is TGTGCCAGCAGCTTGGAGGGATTTAGCAATCAGCCCCAGCATTTT. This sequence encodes CASSLEGFSNQPQHF. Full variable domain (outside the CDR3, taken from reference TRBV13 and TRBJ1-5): AAGVIQSPRHLIKEKRETATLKCYPIPRHDTVYWYQQGPGQDPQFLISFYEKMQSDKGSIPDRFSAQQFSDYHSELNMSSLELGDSALYFCASSLEGFSNQPQHFGDGTRLSIL.

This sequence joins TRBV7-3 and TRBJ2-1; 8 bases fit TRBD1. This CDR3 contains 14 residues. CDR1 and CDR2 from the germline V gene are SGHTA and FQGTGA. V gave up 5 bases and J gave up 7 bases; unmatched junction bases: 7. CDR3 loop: CASSRGQGRNEQFF. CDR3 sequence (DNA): TGTGCCAGCAGCCGCGGACAGGGAAGGAATGAGCAGTTCTTC.

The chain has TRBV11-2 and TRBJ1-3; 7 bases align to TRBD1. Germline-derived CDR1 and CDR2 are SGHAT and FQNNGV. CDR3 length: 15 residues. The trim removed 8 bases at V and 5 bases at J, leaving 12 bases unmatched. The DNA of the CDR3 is TGTGCCAGCGAGGACCGCCGCAGGGGGAGAAACACCATATATTTT. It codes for CASEDRRRGRNTIYF. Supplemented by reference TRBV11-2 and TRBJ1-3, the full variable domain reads EAGVAQSPRYKIIEKRQSVAFWCNPISGHATLYWYQQILGQGPKLLIQFQNNGVVDDSQLPKDRFSAERLKGVDSTLKIQPAKLEDSAVYLCASEDRRRGRNTIYFGEGSWLTVV.

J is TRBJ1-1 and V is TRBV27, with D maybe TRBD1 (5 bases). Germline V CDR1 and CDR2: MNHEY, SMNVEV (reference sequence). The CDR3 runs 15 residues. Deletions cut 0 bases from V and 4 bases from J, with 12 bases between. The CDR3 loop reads CASSLSGAGLTEAFF. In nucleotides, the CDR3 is TGTGCCAGCAGTTTATCTGGCGCAGGGCTCACTGAAGCTTTCTTT.

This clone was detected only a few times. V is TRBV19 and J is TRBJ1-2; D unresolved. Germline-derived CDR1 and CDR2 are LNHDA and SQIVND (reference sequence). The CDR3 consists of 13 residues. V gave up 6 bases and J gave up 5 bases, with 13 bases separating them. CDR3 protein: CASSRGWVYGYTF. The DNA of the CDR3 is TGTGCCAGTAGCCGGGGATGGGTATATGGCTACACCTTC. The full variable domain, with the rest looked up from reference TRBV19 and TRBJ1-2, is DGGITQSPKYLFRKEGQNVTLSCEQNLNHDAMYWYRQDPGQGLRLIYYSQIVNDFQKGDIAEGYSVSREKKESFPLTVTSAQKNPTAFYLCASSRGWVYGYTFGSGTRLTVV.

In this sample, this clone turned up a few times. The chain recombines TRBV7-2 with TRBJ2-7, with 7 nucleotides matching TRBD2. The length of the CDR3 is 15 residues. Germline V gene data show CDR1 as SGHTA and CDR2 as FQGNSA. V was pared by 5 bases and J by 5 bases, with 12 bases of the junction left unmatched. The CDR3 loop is CASSRRSGIFDEQYF. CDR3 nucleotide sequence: TGTGCCAGCAGCAGGAGAAGCGGGATATTCGACGAGCAGTACTTC.

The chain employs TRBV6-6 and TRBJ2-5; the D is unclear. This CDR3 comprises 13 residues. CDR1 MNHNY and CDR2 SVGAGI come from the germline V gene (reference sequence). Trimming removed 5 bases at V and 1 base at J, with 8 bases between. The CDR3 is CASSQDVQETQYF. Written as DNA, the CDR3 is TGTGCCAGCAGTCAGGACGTCCAAGAGACCCAGTACTTC.

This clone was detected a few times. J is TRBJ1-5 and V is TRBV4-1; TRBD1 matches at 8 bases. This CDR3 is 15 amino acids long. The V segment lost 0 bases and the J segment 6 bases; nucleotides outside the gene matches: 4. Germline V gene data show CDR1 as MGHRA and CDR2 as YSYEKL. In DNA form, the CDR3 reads TGCGCCAGCAGCCAAGAGGCAGGGGGCGGTCAGCCCCAGCATTTT. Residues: CASSQEAGGGQPQHF.

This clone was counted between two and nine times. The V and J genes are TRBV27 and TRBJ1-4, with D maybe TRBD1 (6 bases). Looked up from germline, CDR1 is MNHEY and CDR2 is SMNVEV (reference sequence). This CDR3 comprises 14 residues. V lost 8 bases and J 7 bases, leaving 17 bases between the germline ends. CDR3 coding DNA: TGTGCCAGCGGTGTGACAGGAAGAACTGAAAAACTGTTTTTT. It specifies CASGVTGRTEKLFF.

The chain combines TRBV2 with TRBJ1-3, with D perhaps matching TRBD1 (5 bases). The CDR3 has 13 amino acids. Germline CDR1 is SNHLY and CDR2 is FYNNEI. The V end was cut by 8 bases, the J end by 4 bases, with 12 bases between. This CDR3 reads CASWKGSGNTIYF. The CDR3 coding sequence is TGTGCCAGCTGGAAGGGGTCGGGAAACACCATATATTTT. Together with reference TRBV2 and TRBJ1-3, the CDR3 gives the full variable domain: EPEVTQTPSHQVTQMGQEVILRCVPISNHLYFYWYRQILGQKVEFLVSFYNNEISEKSEIFDDQFSVERPDGSNFTLKIRSTKLEDSAMYFCASWKGSGNTIYFGEGSWLTVV.

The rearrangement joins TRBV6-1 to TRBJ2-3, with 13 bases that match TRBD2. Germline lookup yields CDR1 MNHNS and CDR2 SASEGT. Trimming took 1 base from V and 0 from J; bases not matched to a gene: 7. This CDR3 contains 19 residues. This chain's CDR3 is CASSEGLAGGPSSTDTQYF. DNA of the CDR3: TGTGCCAGCAGTGAAGGACTAGCGGGGGGCCCCTCTAGCACAGATACGCAGTATTTT.

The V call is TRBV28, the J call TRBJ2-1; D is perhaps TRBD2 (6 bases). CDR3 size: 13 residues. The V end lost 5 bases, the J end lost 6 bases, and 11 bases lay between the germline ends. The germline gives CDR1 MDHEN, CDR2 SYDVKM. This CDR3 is CASSGTPSNEQFF. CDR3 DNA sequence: TGTGCCAGCAGTGGGACTCCAAGCAATGAGCAGTTCTTC.

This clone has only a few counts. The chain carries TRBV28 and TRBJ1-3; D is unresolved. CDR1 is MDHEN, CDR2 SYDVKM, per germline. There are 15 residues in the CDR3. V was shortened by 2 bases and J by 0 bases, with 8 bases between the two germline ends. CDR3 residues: CASSLSHSSGNTIYF. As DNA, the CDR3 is TGTGCCAGCAGTTTAAGTCACAGCTCTGGAAACACCATATATTTT.

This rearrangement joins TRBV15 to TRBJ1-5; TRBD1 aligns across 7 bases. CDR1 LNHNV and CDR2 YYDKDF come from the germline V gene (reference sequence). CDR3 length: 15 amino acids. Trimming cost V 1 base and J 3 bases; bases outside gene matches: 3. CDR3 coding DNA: TGTGCCACCAGCAGAGGGGGACAGTTCAATCAGCCCCAGCATTTT. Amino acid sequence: CATSRGGQFNQPQHF.

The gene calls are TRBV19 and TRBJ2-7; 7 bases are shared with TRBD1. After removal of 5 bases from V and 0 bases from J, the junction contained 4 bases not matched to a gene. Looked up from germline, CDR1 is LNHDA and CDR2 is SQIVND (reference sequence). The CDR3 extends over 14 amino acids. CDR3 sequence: CASSLRQGSYEQYF. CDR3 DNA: TGTGCCAGTAGTCTCAGACAGGGCTCCTACGAGCAGTACTTC.

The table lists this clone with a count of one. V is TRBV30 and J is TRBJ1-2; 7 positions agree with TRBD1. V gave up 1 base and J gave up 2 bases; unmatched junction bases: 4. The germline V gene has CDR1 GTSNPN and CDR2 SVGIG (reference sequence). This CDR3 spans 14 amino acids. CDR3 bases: TGTGCCTGGAGTGCGTTGGACAGGAACTATGGCTACACCTTC. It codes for CAWSALDRNYGYTF. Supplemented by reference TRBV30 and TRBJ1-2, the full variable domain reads SQTIHQWPATLVQPVGSPLSLECTVEGTSNPNLYWYRQAAGRGLQLLFYSVGIGQISSEVPQNLSASRPQDRQFILSSKKLLLSDSGFYLCAWSALDRNYGYTFGSGTRLTVV.

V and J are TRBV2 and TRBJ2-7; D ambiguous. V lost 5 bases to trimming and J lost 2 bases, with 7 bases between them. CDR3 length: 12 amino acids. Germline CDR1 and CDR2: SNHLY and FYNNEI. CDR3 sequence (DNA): TGTGCCAGCAGTCAATACACCTACGAGCAGTACTTC. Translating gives CASSQYTYEQYF.

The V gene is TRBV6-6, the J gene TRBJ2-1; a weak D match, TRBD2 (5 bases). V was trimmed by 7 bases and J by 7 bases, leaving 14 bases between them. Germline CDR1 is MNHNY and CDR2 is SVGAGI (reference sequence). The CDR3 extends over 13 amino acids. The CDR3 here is CASTFGLSNEQFF. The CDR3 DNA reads TGTGCCAGCACCTTCGGACTCTCAAATGAGCAGTTCTTC.

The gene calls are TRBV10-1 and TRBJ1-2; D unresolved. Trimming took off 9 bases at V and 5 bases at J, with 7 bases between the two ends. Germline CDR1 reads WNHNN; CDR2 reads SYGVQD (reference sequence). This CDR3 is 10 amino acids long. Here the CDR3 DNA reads TGCGCCAGACACCCTTATGGCTACACCTTC. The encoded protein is CARHPYGYTF.